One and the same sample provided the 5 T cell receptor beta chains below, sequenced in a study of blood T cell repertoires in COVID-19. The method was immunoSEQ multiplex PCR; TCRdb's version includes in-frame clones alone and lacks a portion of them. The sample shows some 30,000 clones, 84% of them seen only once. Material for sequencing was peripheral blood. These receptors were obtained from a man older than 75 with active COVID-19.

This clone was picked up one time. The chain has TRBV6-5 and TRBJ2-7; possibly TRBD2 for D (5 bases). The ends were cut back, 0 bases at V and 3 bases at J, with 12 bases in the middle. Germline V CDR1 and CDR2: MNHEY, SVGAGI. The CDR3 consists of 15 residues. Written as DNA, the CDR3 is TGTGCCAGCAGTTACTCTCGTTTTGAGGGCTACGAGCAGTACTTC. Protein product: CASSYSRFEGYEQYF.

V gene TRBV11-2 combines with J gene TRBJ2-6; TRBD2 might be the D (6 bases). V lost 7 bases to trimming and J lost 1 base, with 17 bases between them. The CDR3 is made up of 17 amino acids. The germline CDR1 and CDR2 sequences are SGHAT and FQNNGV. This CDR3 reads CASTIRGALSGANVLTF. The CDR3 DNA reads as TGTGCCAGCACCATCCGCGGGGCCTTGTCTGGGGCCAACGTCCTGACTTTC.

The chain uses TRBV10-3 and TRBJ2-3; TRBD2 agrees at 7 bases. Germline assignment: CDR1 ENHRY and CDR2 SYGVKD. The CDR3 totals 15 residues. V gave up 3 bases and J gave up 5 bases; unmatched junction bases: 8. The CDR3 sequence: CAISDPSGRGDTQYF. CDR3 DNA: TGTGCCATCAGTGACCCTAGCGGACGGGGAGATACGCAGTATTTT.

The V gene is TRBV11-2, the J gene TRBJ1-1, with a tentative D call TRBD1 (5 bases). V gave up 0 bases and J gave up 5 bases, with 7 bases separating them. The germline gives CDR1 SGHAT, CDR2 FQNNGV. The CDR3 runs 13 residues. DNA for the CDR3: TGTGCCAGCAGCTTAGACAGGGAAACTGAAGCTTTCTTT. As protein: CASSLDRETEAFF.

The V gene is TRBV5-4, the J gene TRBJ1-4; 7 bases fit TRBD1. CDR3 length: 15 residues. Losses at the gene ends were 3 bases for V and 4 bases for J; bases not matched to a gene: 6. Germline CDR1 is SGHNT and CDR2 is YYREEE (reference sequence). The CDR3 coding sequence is TGTGCCAGCAGCTGGGGGCGGGACAGTAATGAAAAACTGTTTTTT. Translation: CASSWGRDSNEKLFF.